Presented here are 21 T cell receptor beta chains from one specimen sequenced in a study of cytomegalovirus exposure and HLA in healthy donors. Vbeta (60) and Jbeta (13) primers were used in the PCR. TCRdb keeps only in-frame clones here, not all; method: immunoSEQ multiplex PCR. The sample lists 150,000 to 200,000 clones; around 84% were seen once. The sample comprised PBMCs. The receptors come from a woman in her thirties or forties in good health and CMV-seronegative.

V usage is TRBV19 and J usage is TRBJ2-2; perhaps TRBD1 as D (7 bases). There are 15 residues in the CDR3. Germline V gene sequence: CDR1 LNHDA, CDR2 SQIVND (reference sequence). Trimming took off 5 bases at V and 1 base at J, with 11 bases between the two ends. CDR3 region: CASSPGGMNTGELFF. The DNA for the CDR3 is TGTGCCAGTAGTCCAGGGGGGATGAACACCGGGGAGCTGTTTTTT.

The chain combines TRBV6-5 with TRBJ2-2; D gene uncertain. Germline V CDR1 and CDR2: MNHEY, SVGAGI. V gave up 0 bases and J gave up 3 bases, with 11 bases separating them. The CDR3 is 16 residues long. DNA for the CDR3: TGTGCCAGCAGTTACTCGCCTAGAAGGTACACCGGGGAGCTGTTTTTT. Translated, it gives CASSYSPRRYTGELFF.

The gene calls are TRBV7-2 and TRBJ2-6; 7 bases align to TRBD1. Trimming cost V 6 bases and J 0 bases; bases outside gene matches: 14. Per the germline V gene, CDR1 is SGHTA and CDR2 is FQGNSA. This CDR3 is built from 19 residues. The CDR3 coding sequence is TGTGCCAGCAGTTATAATACAGGGGACACTCTCTCTGGGGCCAACGTCCTGACTTTC. It specifies CASSYNTGDTLSGANVLTF.

V and J are TRBV10-2 and TRBJ2-2; 10 nucleotides match TRBD2. Per the germline V gene, CDR1 is WSHSY and CDR2 is SAAADI. The CDR3 runs to 15 residues. The trim removed 7 bases at V and 5 bases at J, leaving 7 bases unmatched. The chain's CDR3 is CASISSGGGTGELFF. The CDR3 coding sequence is TGCGCCAGCATTTCTAGCGGGGGAGGTACCGGGGAGCTGTTTTTT.

The chain employs TRBV5-4 and TRBJ2-2; TRBD1 might be the D (5 bases). Germline V gives CDR1 SGHNT, CDR2 YYREEE (reference sequence). Trimming took off 2 bases at V and 0 bases at J, with 8 bases between the two ends. The CDR3 sequence is 15 residues long. The CDR3 protein is CASSFKGANTGELFF. CDR3 bases: TGTGCCAGCAGCTTTAAAGGGGCGAACACCGGGGAGCTGTTTTTT.

This chain joins TRBV4-1 and TRBJ2-7; D gene unclear. The germline gives CDR1 MGHRA, CDR2 YSYEKL. Trimming removed 4 bases from V and 6 bases from J, with 13 bases in between. The CDR3 length is 13 residues. Written as DNA, the CDR3 is TGCGCCAGCAGCCTCCAGGCCAGCCGCGAGCAGTACTTC. The encoded protein is CASSLQASREQYF.

CDR3 protein: CASPGMNTEAFF. CDR3 nucleotide sequence: TGTGCCAGCCCGGGAATGAACACTGAAGCTTTCTTT. The chain is built from TRBV7-9 and TRBJ1-1; no reliable D call. The V end was cut by 8 bases, the J end by 0 bases, with 7 bases between. The CDR3 covers 12 residues. From germline, CDR1 is SEHNR and CDR2 FQNEAQ (reference sequence).

This chain links TRBV4-1 with TRBJ2-1, with D unresolved. This CDR3 comprises 15 residues. Trimming took off 1 base at V and 2 bases at J, with 9 bases between the two ends. Per the germline V gene, CDR1 is MGHRA and CDR2 is YSYEKL. The DNA of the CDR3 is TGCGCCAGCAGCCAAGTTAATCGTGCCTACAATGAGCAGTTCTTC. Translated: CASSQVNRAYNEQFF.

The J gene is TRBJ1-6, the V gene TRBV6-5, with 7 bases that match TRBD1. CDR1 and CDR2 from the germline V gene are MNHEY and SVGAGI. This CDR3 contains 15 residues. The V segment lost 6 bases and the J segment 7 bases; nucleotides outside the gene matches: 9. The CDR3 nucleotides are TGTGCCAGCAGCTTCGAGACAGGGAACAATTCACCCCTCCACTTT. Residues: CASSFETGNNSPLHF.

The chain joins TRBV6-6 to TRBJ1-1, with D tentatively TRBD1 (6 bases). Germline lookup yields CDR1 MNHNY and CDR2 SVGAGI (reference sequence). V was clipped by 7 bases and J by 11 bases, with 17 bases between them. This CDR3 is 12 amino acids long. Here the CDR3 reads CASTPGGSDAFF. CDR3 nucleotide sequence: TGTGCCAGCACTCCGGGGGGCTCCGATGCTTTCTTT.

This chain links TRBV7-2 with TRBJ1-2, with D maybe TRBD1 (6 bases). Trimming cost V 5 bases and J 0 bases, with 16 bases left between them. The CDR3 has 16 amino acids. Germline-derived CDR1 and CDR2 are SGHTA and FQGNSA. CDR3 protein: CASSKGGGEANYGYTF. Written as DNA, the CDR3 is TGTGCCAGCAGCAAGGGAGGGGGGGAAGCTAACTATGGCTACACCTTC. The whole variable domain, filled in from reference TRBV7-2 and TRBJ1-2, reads GAGVSQSPSNKVTEKGKDVELRCDPISGHTALYWYRQSLGQGLEFLIYFQGNSAPDKSGLPSDRFSAERTGGSVSTLTIQRTQQEDSAVYLCASSKGGGEANYGYTFGSGTRLTVV.

The V gene is TRBV5-4, the J gene TRBJ2-5, with TRBD2 matching 7 bases. V lost 1 base to trimming and J lost 7 bases; unmatched junction nucleotides: 10. Germline CDR1 and CDR2: SGHNT and YYREEE (reference sequence). The CDR3 runs to 15 residues. CDR3 nucleotides: TGTGCCAGCAGCTTGTCTGGGACTACCCGGAGGACCCAGTACTTC. Amino acids: CASSLSGTTRRTQYF. Combining the CDR3 with reference TRBV5-4 and TRBJ2-5 gives the whole variable domain ETGVTQSPTHLIKTRGQQVTLRCSSQSGHNTVSWYQQALGQGPQFIFQYYREEENGRGNFPPRFSGLQFPNYSSELNVNALELDDSALYLCASSLSGTTRRTQYFGPGTRLLVL.

This sequence joins TRBV19 and TRBJ1-5; tentatively, D is TRBD1 (6 bases). There are 17 residues in the CDR3. Germline V gene sequence: CDR1 LNHDA, CDR2 SQIVND (reference sequence). V was cut by 3 bases and J by 1 base, with 16 bases left in between. The CDR3 bases are TGTGCCAGTAGTATGAGCGCGGTCCAGGGGAGCAATCAGCCCCAGCATTTT. Protein product: CASSMSAVQGSNQPQHF. The whole variable domain, remainder taken from reference TRBV19 and TRBJ1-5, is DGGITQSPKYLFRKEGQNVTLSCEQNLNHDAMYWYRQDPGQGLRLIYYSQIVNDFQKGDIAEGYSVSREKKESFPLTVTSAQKNPTAFYLCASSMSAVQGSNQPQHFGDGTRLSIL.

This chain joins TRBV9 and TRBJ2-1; 10 nucleotides match TRBD2. Germline V lookup: CDR1 SGDLS, CDR2 YYNGEE. V shed 0 bases and J 9 bases; nucleotides not matched to a gene: 9. This CDR3 has 16 amino acids. Written as DNA, the CDR3 is TGTGCCAGCAGCGTAGAGAGCGGGGGGGCCTTTAGTGAGCAGTTCTTC. Protein sequence: CASSVESGGAFSEQFF. The complete variable domain, with remaining parts taken from reference TRBV9 and TRBJ2-1, reads DSGVTQTPKHLITATGQRVTLRCSPRSGDLSVYWYQQSLDQGLQFLIQYYNGEERAKGNILERFSAQQFPDLHSELNLSSLELGDSALYFCASSVESGGAFSEQFFGPGTRLTVL.

The rearrangement uses TRBV29-1 and TRBJ1-1; D uncertain. The CDR3 runs 12 residues. With 3 bases removed from V and 4 bases from J, the gap between germline ends came to 9 bases. The V gene's germline CDR1 is SQVTM and CDR2 ANQGSEA. The CDR3 sequence: CSVDITGTEAFF. Here the CDR3 DNA reads TGCAGCGTTGACATCACGGGCACTGAAGCTTTCTTT.

The CDR3 loop is CASSHRPGKETEAFF. The CDR3 coding sequence is TGTGCCAGTAGCCATCGGCCAGGTAAAGAGACTGAAGCTTTCTTT. This sequence joins TRBV19 and TRBJ1-1; D ambiguous. The CDR3 runs 15 residues. Germline V gives CDR1 LNHDA, CDR2 SQIVND (reference sequence). The V end was cut by 6 bases, the J end by 5 bases, with 19 bases between.

This rearrangement joins TRBV9 to TRBJ2-7; no clear D. V lost 0 bases to trimming and J lost 6 bases, with 10 bases between them. CDR1 is SGDLS, CDR2 YYNGEE, per germline. The CDR3 contains 13 residues. In nucleotides, the CDR3 is TGTGCCAGCAGCGTAGGAAGACAAGGCGAGCAGTACTTC. Amino acids: CASSVGRQGEQYF. The full variable domain, rest sourced from reference TRBV9 and TRBJ2-7, is DSGVTQTPKHLITATGQRVTLRCSPRSGDLSVYWYQQSLDQGLQFLIQYYNGEERAKGNILERFSAQQFPDLHSELNLSSLELGDSALYFCASSVGRQGEQYFGPGTRLTVT.

The V and J genes are TRBV5-6 and TRBJ1-4, with D maybe TRBD1 (5 bases). Germline values: CDR1 SGHDT, CDR2 YYEEEE. Trimming cost V 4 bases and J 4 bases, with 11 bases left between them. This CDR3 has 14 residues. The CDR3 bases are TGTGCCAGCAGCCTCCAGGGATTTAATGAAAAACTGTTTTTT. Translating it yields CASSLQGFNEKLFF.

The genes are TRBV9 and TRBJ2-5; 13 bases are shared with TRBD2. The CDR3 is 14 residues long. Unmatched junction bases numbered 0, after V lost 2 bases and J lost 5 bases. Germline V CDR1 and CDR2: SGDLS, YYNGEE. CDR3 nucleotides: TGTGCCAGCAGCGTGACTAGCGGGGGGGAGACCCAGTACTTC. The encoded protein is CASSVTSGGETQYF.

Details on this clone: The germline gene is not matched at one end of the junction; a read error may be the cause. Different DNA sequences within this sample yield the same CDR3. This sequence joins TRBV27 and TRBJ2-7; D is unresolved. The CDR3 is 11 amino acids. The germline CDR1 and CDR2 sequences are MNHEY and SMNVEV (reference sequence). The CDR3 DNA reads as TGCGCCAGCAGTTTCTTCTACGAGCAGTACTTC. This encodes CASSFFYEQYF.

The chain employs TRBV2 and TRBJ1-4; D uncertain. Germline loops: CDR1 SNHLY, CDR2 FYNNEI. The CDR3 extends over 12 amino acids. Trimming removed 10 bases at V and 8 bases at J, with 14 bases between. The CDR3 here is CATNRAGEKLFF. CDR3 DNA sequence: TGTGCCACAAACCGGGCGGGGGAAAAACTGTTTTTT.